This TCR beta chain derives from a study of T cells in women clearing cervical HPV infection. About the research overall: With HLA typing for only a few women, HLA confounding remains possible. Study-level points and caveats: Effector/memory and HPV-specific T cells were not isolated, and association timing is unknown. Richness differences could reflect unmeasured T-cell content per sample.

The protocol was immunoSEQ multiplex PCR, while the TCRdb copy is restricted to in-frame clones and leaves out a portion. The table for this sample gives about 46,000 clones. As for this clone: The target antigen is unknown. Read data end 3 residues before the CDR3 end; the end is taken from the germline J gene.

The CDR3 sequence is 15 residues long. Per the germline V gene, CDR1 is SGHTA and CDR2 is FQGNSA. This rearrangement joins TRBV7-2 to TRBJ1-2, with a weak D call TRBD1 (6 bases). The sample was blood buffy coat. The TCR was taken from a woman between 18 and 75 years old with a cervical HPV16 infection that either progressed to CIN3+ or cleared (not recorded which). CDR3 residues: CASTPSGGGSYDYTF. Incomplete CDR3 DNA: TGTGCCAGCACCCCGAGTGGGGGGGGCTCCTACGAC. The whole variable domain, remainder taken from reference TRBV7-2 and TRBJ1-2, is GAGVSQSPSNKVTEKGKDVELRCDPISGHTALYWYRQSLGQGLEFLIYFQGNSAPDKSGLPSDRFSAERTGGSVSTLTIQRTQQEDSAVYLCASTPSGGGSYDYTFGSGTRLTVV.